This T cell receptor beta chain appears in the sequencing data of a study of glioma-infiltrating T cells after dendritic cell vaccination. Study-wide context: Patients received three intradermal dendritic cell vaccine injections at biweekly intervals. Whole-study findings and limits: TCR clonality showed no direct relationship with survival.

Noted time point: after dendritic cell vaccination, including at tumor progression/relapse. As to this clone: Its cognate antigen is unknown.

Trimming took 4 bases from V and 8 from J; bases not matched to a gene: 8. Germline-derived CDR1 and CDR2 are SGHVS and FQNEAQ. The CDR3 extends over 15 amino acids. TCRdb's table, derived via immunoSEQ multiplex PCR, lists solely in-frame clones and lacks some. The sample consists of roughly 88,000 clones, roughly four fifths of them appearing once. This TCR derives from a human donor with glioblastoma. The J gene is TRBJ2-1, the V gene TRBV7-8; 10 nucleotides agree with TRBD1. The source material was blood, sampled after dendritic cell vaccination. Here the CDR3 reads CASSSTGTGVHEQFF. The CDR3 DNA is TGTGCCAGCAGCTCCACCGGGACAGGGGTCCATGAGCAGTTCTTC. The variable domain in full, with the rest retrieved from reference TRBV7-8 and TRBJ2-1, is GAGVSQSPRYKVAKRGQDVALRCDPISGHVSLFWYQQALGQGPEFLTYFQNEAQLDKSGLPSDRFFAERPEGSVSTLKIQRTQQEDSAVYLCASSSTGTGVHEQFFGPGTRLTVL.